This T cell receptor beta chain was captured by sequencing in a study of T cells in Graves' hyperthyroidism and ophthalmopathy (dated by TCRdb to between 2017 and 2020). Regarding the research as a whole: Peripheral blood samples were taken at the time of initial diagnosis, prior to any treatment. A discovery cohort of about a hundred patients, approximately 45 with Graves' ophthalmopathy and over 55 with stable Graves' hyperthyroidism, was used to find distinguishing TCR V-J signatures. Prospective prediction of ophthalmopathy was tested in an independent validation cohort of fewer than 20 hyperthyroidism patients and 15 to 17 patients who later progressed to ophthalmopathy. The roughly 100 discovery patients were randomly divided into training and test sets at a 7:3 ratio. Thyroid tissue and blood T-cell repertoires from about 6 Graves' hyperthyroidism patients were also compared in the study. Following sampling, methimazole starting at 30 mg daily was given to hyperthyroidism patients, and high-dose intravenous methylprednisolone was given to ophthalmopathy patients. The paper describes TCR Vbeta CDR3 sequencing of 135 peripheral blood samples, made up of some 40 ophthalmopathy patients, approximately 73 hyperthyroidism patients and 17 progressor patients.

TCR beta CDR3 regions were amplified from RNA transcripts. The TCR CDR3 was subjected to a first round of RT-PCR using the HTBI primer set and the Qiagen OneStep RT-PCR kit. Libraries were constructed in a second round of multiplex PCR, after which size selection and purification were performed. Paired-end sequencing of the libraries was performed with 100 bp reads on an Illumina HiSeq2000. The authors processed their data as follows. SOAPnuke was used to process the raw data, removing reads that contained adapters or uncalled bases, had a mean Phred below 15, or lacked an exact match to the constant primer or identifier. High-quality paired reads were merged using COPE v1.2.5, and each unique nucleotide sequence was defined as a clonotype. MiTCR v1.1 was used to align the clonotypes against IMGT TRBV, TRBD and TRBJ reference segments. Analysis was restricted to V-J combinations with a frequency above 0.0001, which covered 99.2% of repertoires. The TCS score was defined as the ratio of F50 (clonal expansion) to E x V (chaos), calculated using BLOSUM62-based TCRdist between CDR3 peptides within each V-J. Welch's t-statistics and random forest reduced several hundred V-J features to roughly 13, which were used in a naive Bayes classifier (R e1071). In-frame beta chains were kept once TCRdb had trimmed the public reads at Q25 with fastp and called clones with MiXCR. Under each unique CDR3 protein, matching rows form one entry showing the most common genes and DNA. V and J calls and clone size were set by TCRdb, not the authors. This sample gives hundreds of thousands of distinct CDR3 sequences in total; roughly an eighth of them show up just once. Roughly 35% of the sample is held by the ten biggest clonotypes.

This clonotype has at least ten counts. Its antigen specificity is not known. Base qualities are missing; no much larger clone stands one base away. From its cysteine to its phenylalanine, the CDR3 spans 16 amino acids. CDR3 DNA is the only sequence kept; it has 48 bases, read in frame from the first base. Trimming removed 6 bases from V and 0 bases from J, leaving 18 bases between the germline ends. Via the germline V gene (reference sequence), CDR1 is MNHEY and CDR2 SMNVEV. Ophthalmopathy patients had moderately to severely active disease, with a Clinical Activity Score of 3 or more, a NOSPECS grade of 4 or more, and a disease duration of less than 3 months. Any patient with an uncontrolled infection, another autoimmune disease, pregnancy or lactation was excluded. Diagnoses were established on the basis of clinical symptoms, serum thyroxine and TRAb, thyroid ultrasound, and orbital computed tomography. Ficoll-Paque density gradient centrifugation was used to isolate PBMCs from 10 ml of fresh peripheral blood. Total RNA was extracted with Trizol reagent, and quality was checked on an Agilent 2100 Bioanalyzer.

Overall study outcomes, separate from this receptor: In validation, progression to ophthalmopathy was predicted by the model with 70.59% sensitivity and 72% to 85% specificity, a median of roughly six months before onset. No statistical method was used to fix the sample size in advance, and group allocation was not hidden from the investigators. Most expanded thyroid clonotypes (frequency above 0.001) were also detected in blood, suggesting blood repertoires may reflect thyroid immune responses. A model built on a 13 V-J signature distinguished ophthalmopathy from stable hyperthyroidism, reaching approximately 89% sensitivity and about 81% specificity in cross-validation and 80%/75% in testing.

Sequencing used blood. This TCR was sampled from a woman in her thirties or forties with Graves' ophthalmopathy. Recombination connected TRBV27 to TRBJ2-7; a tentative D match to TRBD2 spans 7 bases. The DNA sequence is given as TGTGCCAGCAGCTTAAGGGGGGGAATACTCTCCTACGAGCAGTACTTC. This gives the protein CASSLRGGILSYEQYF.